This T cell receptor beta chain was identified during a study of kidney transplant recipient with SARS-CoV-2 infection. The V gene end was trimmed by 4 bases and the J gene end by 2 bases; junction bases not matched to a gene: 8. This CDR3 has 18 residues. In germline, CDR1 is MGHRA, CDR2 YSYEKL. TCRdb passed the reads through MiXCR, listing each CDR3 protein once. The sample has roughly 230,000 distinct CDR3 sequences, about 28% seen once. This clonotype appeared a few times. Here the sequenced sample was a blood sample, taken at baseline and on day 111 from a kidney transplant recipient. This receptor was obtained from a male patient aged 30 to 40 who had COVID-19 and was a kidney transplant recipient. Some T cells may possibly be graft donor cells. This sequence joins TRBV4-1 and TRBJ2-6, with 10 bases identical to TRBD2. CDR3 residues: CASSPREREGPGANVLTF. As DNA, the CDR3 is TGCGCCAGCAGCCCTCGAGAGCGGGAGGGCCCTGGGGCCAACGTCCTGACTTTC.